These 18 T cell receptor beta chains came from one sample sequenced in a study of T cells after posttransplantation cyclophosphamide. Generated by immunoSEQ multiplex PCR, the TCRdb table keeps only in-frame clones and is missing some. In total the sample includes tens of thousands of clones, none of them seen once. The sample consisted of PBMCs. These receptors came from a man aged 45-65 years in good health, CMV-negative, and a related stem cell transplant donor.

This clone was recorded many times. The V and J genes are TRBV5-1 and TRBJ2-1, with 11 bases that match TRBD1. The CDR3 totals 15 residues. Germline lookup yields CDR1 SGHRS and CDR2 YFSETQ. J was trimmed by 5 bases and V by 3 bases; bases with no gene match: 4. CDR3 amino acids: CASSWTGGPNNEQFF. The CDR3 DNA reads TGCGCCAGCAGCTGGACAGGGGGCCCGAACAATGAGCAGTTCTTC.

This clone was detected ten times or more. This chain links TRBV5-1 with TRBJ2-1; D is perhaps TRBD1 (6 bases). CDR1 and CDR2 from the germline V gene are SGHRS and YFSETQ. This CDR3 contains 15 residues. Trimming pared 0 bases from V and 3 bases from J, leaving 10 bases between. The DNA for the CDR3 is TGCGCCAGCAGCTTGGGGGACACGATCTACAATGAGCAGTTCTTC. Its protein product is CASSLGDTIYNEQFF.

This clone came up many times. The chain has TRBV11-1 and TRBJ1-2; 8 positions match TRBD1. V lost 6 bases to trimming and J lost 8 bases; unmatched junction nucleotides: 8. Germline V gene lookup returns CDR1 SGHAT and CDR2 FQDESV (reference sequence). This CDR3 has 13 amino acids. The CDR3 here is CASSSDRAGGYTF. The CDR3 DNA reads TGTGCCAGCAGTTCGGACAGGGCGGGCGGCTACACCTTC.

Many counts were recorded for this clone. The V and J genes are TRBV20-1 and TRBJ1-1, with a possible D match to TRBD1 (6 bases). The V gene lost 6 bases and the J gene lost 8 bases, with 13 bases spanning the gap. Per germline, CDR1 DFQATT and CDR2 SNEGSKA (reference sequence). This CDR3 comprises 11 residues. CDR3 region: CSATGQSEAFF. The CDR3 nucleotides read TGCAGTGCGACCGGACAGAGCGAAGCTTTCTTT.

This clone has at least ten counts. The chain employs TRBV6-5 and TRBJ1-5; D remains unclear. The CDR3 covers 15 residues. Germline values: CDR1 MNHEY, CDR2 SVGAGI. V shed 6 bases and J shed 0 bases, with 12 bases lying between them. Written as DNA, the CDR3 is TGTGCCAGCAGGAGGGATACCAATAGCAATCAGCCCCAGCATTTT. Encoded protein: CASRRDTNSNQPQHF.

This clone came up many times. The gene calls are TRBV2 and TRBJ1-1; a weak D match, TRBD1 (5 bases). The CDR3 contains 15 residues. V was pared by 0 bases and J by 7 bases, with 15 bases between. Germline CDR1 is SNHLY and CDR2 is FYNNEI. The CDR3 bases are TGTGCCAGCAGTGAAGCGGGGATTTGGGGGGATGAAGCTTTCTTT. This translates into CASSEAGIWGDEAFF. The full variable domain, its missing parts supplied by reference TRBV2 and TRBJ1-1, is EPEVTQTPSHQVTQMGQEVILRCVPISNHLYFYWYRQILGQKVEFLVSFYNNEISEKSEIFDDQFSVERPDGSNFTLKIRSTKLEDSAMYFCASSEAGIWGDEAFFGQGTRLTVV.

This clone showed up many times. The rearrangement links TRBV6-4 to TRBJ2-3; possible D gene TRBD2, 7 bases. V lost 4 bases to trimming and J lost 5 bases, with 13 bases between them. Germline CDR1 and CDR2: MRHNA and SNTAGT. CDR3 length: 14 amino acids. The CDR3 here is CASSAAGAQDTQYF. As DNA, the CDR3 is TGTGCCAGCAGTGCTGCGGGGGCCCAAGATACGCAGTATTTT.

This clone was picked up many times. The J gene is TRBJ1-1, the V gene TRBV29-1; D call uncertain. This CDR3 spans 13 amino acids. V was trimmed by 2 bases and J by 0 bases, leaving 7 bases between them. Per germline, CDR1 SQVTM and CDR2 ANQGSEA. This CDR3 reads CSVERGVNTEAFF. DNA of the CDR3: TGCAGCGTTGAAAGAGGAGTGAACACTGAAGCTTTCTTT.

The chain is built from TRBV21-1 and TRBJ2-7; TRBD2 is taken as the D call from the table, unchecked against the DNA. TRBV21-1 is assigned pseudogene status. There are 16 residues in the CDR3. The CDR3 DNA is TGTGCCAGCAGCAAGACTAGCGGGAGGGCCTTTTCTGAGCAGTACTTC. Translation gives CASSKTSGRAFSEQYF.

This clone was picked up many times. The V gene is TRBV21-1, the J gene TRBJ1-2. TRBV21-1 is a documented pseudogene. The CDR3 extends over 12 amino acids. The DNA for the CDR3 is TGTGCCAGCAGGCCGAGAACCTATGGCTACACCTTC. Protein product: CASRPRTYGYTF.

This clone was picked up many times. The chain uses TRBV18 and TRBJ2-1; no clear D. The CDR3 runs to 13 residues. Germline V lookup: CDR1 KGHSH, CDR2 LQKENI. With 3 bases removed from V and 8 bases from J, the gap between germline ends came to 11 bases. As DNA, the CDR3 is TGTGCCAGCTCACCCCAACAGCTCGATGAGCAGTTCTTC. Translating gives CASSPQQLDEQFF.

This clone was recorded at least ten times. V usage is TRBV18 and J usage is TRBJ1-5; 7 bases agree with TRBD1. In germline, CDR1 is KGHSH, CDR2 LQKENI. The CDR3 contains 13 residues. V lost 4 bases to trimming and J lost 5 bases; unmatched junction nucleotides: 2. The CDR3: CASSLTGDQPQHF. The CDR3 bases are TGTGCCAGCTCACTTACAGGGGATCAGCCCCAGCATTTT.

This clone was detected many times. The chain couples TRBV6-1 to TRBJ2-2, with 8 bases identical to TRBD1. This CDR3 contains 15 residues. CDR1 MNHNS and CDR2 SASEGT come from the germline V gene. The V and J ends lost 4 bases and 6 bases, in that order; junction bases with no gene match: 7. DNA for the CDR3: TGTGCCAGCAGTGGGGCGACAGGGGAGTCCGGGGAGCTGTTTTTT. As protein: CASSGATGESGELFF.

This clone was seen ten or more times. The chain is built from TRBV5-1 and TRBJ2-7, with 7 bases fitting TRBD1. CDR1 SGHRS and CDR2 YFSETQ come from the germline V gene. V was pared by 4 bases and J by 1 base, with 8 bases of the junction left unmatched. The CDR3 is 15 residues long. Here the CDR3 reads CASSPGTDPSYEQYF. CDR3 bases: TGCGCCAGCAGCCCCGGGACAGACCCATCCTACGAGCAGTACTTC.

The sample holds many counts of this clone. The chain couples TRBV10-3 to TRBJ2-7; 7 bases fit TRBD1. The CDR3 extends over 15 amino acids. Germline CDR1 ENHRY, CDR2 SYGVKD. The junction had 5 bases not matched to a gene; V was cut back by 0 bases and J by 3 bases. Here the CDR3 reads CAISESGTANYEQYF. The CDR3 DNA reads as TGTGCCATCAGTGAGTCCGGGACAGCCAACTACGAGCAGTACTTC.

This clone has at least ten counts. CDR3 nucleotides: TGTGCCAGCAGTACTACAGGATTCGGAAACACCATATATTTT. Its translation: CASSTTGFGNTIYF. V and J are TRBV5-5 and TRBJ1-3, with a weak D call TRBD1 (5 bases). CDR1 is SGHKS and CDR2 is YYEKEE in the germline V gene (reference sequence). Trimming took 5 bases from V and 4 from J, leaving 13 bases between them. There are 14 residues in the CDR3.

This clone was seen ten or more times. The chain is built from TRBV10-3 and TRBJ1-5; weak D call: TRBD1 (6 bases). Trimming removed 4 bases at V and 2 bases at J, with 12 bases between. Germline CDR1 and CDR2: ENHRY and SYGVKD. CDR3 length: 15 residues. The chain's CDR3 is CAISGQGPGNQPQHF. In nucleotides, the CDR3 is TGTGCCATCAGTGGCCAGGGGCCGGGCAATCAGCCCCAGCATTTT.

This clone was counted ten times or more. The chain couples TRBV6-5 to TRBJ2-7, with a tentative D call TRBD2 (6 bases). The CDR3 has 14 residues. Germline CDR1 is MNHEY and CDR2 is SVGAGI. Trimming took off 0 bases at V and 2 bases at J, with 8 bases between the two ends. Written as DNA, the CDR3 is TGTGCCAGCAGTTACTCGGCGGGAACCTACGAGCAGTACTTC. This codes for CASSYSAGTYEQYF.